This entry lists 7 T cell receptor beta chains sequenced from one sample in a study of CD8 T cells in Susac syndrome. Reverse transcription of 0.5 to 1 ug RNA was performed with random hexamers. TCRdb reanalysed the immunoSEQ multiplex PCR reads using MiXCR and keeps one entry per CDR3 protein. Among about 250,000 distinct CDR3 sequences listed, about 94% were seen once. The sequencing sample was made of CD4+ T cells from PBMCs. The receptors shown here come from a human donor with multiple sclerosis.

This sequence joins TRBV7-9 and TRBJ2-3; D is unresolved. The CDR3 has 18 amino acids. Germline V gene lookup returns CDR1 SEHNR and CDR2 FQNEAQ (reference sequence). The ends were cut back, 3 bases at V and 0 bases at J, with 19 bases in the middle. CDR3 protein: CASSFPRAKNNSTDTQYF. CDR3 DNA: TGTGCCAGCAGCTTCCCGCGCGCCAAAAACAATAGCACAGATACGCAGTATTTT.

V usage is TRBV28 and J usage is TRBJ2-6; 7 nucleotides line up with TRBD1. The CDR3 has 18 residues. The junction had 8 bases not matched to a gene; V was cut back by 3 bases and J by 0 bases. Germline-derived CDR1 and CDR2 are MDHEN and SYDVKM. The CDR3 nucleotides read TGTGCCAGCAGTTTCCCCTCGGGACAGACCTCTGGGGCCAACGTCCTGACTTTC. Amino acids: CASSFPSGQTSGANVLTF. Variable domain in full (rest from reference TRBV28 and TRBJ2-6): DVKVTQSSRYLVKRTGEKVFLECVQDMDHENMFWYRQDPGLGLRLIYFSYDVKMKEKGDIPEGYSVSREKKERFSLILESASTNQTSMYLCASSFPSGQTSGANVLTFGAGSRLTVL.

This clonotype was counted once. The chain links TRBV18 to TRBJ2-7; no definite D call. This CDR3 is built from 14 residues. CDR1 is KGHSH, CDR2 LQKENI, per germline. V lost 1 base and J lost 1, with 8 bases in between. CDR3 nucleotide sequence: TGTGCCAGCTCACCACTTCCCACTTCCTACGAGCAGTACTTC. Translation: CASSPLPTSYEQYF.

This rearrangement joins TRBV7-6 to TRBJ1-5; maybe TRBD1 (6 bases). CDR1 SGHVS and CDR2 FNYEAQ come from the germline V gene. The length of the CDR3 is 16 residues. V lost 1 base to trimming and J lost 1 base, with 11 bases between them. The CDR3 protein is CASSLGPGGSNQPQHF. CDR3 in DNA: TGTGCCAGCAGCTTAGGTCCCGGGGGCAGCAATCAGCCCCAGCATTTT.

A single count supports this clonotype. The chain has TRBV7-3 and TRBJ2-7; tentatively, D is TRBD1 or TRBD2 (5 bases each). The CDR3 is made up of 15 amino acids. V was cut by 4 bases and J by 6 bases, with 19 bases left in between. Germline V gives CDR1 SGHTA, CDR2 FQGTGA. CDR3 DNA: TGTGCCAGCAGCTCCAACCCTCGGGACCACTGCGAGCAGTACGTC. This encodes CASSSNPRDHCEQYV.

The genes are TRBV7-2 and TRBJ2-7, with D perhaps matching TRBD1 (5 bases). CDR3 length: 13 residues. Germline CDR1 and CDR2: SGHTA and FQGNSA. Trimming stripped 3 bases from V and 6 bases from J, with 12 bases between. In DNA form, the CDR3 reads TGTGCCAGCAGCTTTGAGGCAGGGTTCGAGCAGTACGTC. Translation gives CASSFEAGFEQYV.

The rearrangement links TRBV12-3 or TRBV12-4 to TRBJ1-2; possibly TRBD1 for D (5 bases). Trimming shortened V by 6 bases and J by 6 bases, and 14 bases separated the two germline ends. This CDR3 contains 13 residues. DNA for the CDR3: TGTGCCAGCAGGGCACTCGGGGCAAATGGCTACACCTTC. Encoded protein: CASRALGANGYTF.